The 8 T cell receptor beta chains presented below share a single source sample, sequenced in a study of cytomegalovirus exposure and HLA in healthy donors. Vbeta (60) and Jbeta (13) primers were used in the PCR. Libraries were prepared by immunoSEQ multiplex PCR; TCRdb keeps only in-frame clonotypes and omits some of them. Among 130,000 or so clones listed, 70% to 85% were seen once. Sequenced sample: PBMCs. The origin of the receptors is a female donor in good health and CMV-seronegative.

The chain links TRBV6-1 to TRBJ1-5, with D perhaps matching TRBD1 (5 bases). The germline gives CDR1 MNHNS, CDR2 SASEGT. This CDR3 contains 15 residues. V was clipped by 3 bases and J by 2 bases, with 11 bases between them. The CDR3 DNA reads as TGTGCCAGCAGTGACCCCGGGGGGGGCAATCAGCCCCAGCATTTT. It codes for CASSDPGGGNQPQHF.

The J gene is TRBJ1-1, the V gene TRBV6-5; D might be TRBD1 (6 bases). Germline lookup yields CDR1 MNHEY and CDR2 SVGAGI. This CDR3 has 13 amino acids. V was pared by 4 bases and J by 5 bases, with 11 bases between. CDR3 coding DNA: TGTGCCAGCAGTTCCCCGACAGGAACTGAAGCTTTCTTT. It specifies CASSSPTGTEAFF.

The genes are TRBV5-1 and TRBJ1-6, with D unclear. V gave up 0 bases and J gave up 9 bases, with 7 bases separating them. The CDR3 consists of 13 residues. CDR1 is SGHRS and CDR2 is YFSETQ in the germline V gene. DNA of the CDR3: TGCGCCAGCAGCTTGGCCCCTACTTCACCCCTCCACTTT. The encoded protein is CASSLAPTSPLHF.

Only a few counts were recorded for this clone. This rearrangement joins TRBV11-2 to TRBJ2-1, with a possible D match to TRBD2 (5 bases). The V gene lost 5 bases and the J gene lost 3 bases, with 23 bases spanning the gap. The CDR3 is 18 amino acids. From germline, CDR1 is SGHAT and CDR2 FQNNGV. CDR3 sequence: CASSPRKLGGRVYNEQFF. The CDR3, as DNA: TGTGCCAGCAGCCCCCGAAAGTTAGGAGGTAGGGTCTACAATGAGCAGTTCTTC.

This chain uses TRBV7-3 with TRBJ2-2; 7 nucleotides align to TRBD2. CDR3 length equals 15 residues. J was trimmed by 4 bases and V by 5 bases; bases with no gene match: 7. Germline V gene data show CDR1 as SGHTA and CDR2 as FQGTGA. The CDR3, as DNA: TGTGCCAGCAGCCGCGGGAGTTCGAGCACCGGGGAGCTGTTTTTT. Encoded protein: CASSRGSSSTGELFF. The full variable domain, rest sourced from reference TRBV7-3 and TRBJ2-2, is GAGVSQTPSNKVTEKGKYVELRCDPISGHTALYWYRQSLGQGPEFLIYFQGTGAADDSGLPNDRFFAVRPEGSVSTLKIQRTERGDSAVYLCASSRGSSSTGELFFGEGSRLTVL.

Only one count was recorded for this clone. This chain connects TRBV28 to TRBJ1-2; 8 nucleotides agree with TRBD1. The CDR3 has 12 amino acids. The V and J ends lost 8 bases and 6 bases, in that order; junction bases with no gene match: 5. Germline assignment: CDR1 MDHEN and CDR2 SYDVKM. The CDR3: CASGDRSDGYTF. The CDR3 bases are TGTGCCAGCGGGGACAGGTCGGATGGCTACACCTTC.

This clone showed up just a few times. The CDR3 sequence is CASRSGTQYNEQFF. The CDR3 coding sequence is TGTGCCAGCAGATCCGGGACTCAGTACAATGAGCAGTTCTTC. The chain carries TRBV13 and TRBJ2-1; a weak D match, TRBD2 (6 bases). There are 14 residues in the CDR3. V lost 6 bases to trimming and J lost 4 bases, with 13 bases between them. Germline values: CDR1 PRHDT, CDR2 FYEKMQ (reference sequence).

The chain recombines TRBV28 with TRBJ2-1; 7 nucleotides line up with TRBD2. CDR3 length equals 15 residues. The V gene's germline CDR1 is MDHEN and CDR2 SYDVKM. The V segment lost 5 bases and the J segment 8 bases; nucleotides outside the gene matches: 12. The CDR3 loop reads CASSPPGTAGDEQFF. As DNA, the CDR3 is TGTGCCAGCAGTCCCCCCGGGACGGCGGGGGATGAGCAGTTCTTC.